This passage covers 9 T cell receptor beta chains from one sample sequenced in a study of blood T cell repertoires in COVID-19. Profiled with immunoSEQ multiplex PCR; TCRdb holds only in-frame clones, not every one. The table records 300,000 to 400,000 clones, approximately 90% of them present only once. Sequenced material: PBMCs or T cells enriched from blood (not recorded which). These receptors were collected from a woman under 30 who had recovered from COVID-19.

The V call is TRBV5-1, the J call TRBJ1-2; 8 bases fit TRBD1. CDR1 and CDR2 (germline): SGHRS, YFSETQ. Trimming took 0 bases from V and 4 from J; bases not matched to a gene: 5. The CDR3 consists of 15 residues. This CDR3 is CASSLERTGLYGYTF. The DNA for the CDR3 is TGCGCCAGCAGCTTGGAAAGGACAGGGCTCTATGGCTACACCTTC.

Notes on this clone: A junction end diverges from the germline sequence, so it may reflect a read error. The chain combines TRBV7-7 with TRBJ2-2; 8 bases match TRBD2. Germline loops: CDR1 SSHAT, CDR2 FNYEAQ (reference sequence). CDR3 length equals 17 residues. CDR3: CASSDSASGWNTGELFF. CDR3 coding DNA: TGTGCTAGCAGCGACTCGGCTAGCGGGTGGAACACCGGGGAGCTGTTTTTT.

The chain is built from TRBV7-6 and TRBJ1-1, with D possibly being TRBD1 (5 bases). The germline V gene has CDR1 SGHVS and CDR2 FNYEAQ. CDR3 size: 15 residues. Trimming took off 3 bases at V and 3 bases at J, with 14 bases between the two ends. CDR3 loop: CASSLEWGADTEAFF. CDR3 DNA: TGTGCCAGCAGCTTGGAGTGGGGCGCAGACACTGAAGCTTTCTTT.

This clone was counted once. The chain is built from TRBV5-1 and TRBJ2-1; 9 bases match TRBD2. The CDR3 is 17 residues long. Germline values: CDR1 SGHRS, CDR2 YFSETQ. Germline trimming cut 2 bases from V and 5 bases from J; bases unmatched to any gene: 11. The CDR3 sequence is CASSFRTSAAVHNEQFF. The CDR3 nucleotides are TGCGCCAGCAGCTTTCGGACTAGCGCGGCGGTCCACAATGAGCAGTTCTTC.

The J gene is TRBJ1-2, the V gene TRBV18; 9 bases are a match to TRBD1. Germline assignment: CDR1 KGHSH and CDR2 LQKENI. The CDR3 is 19 amino acids. Germline trimming cut 3 bases from V and 6 bases from J; bases unmatched to any gene: 20. CDR3: CASSPSRVPRTGDMDGYTF. CDR3 DNA: TGTGCCAGCTCACCCTCCCGGGTTCCGAGGACAGGGGATATGGATGGCTACACCTTC. Full variable domain (missing parts from reference TRBV18 and TRBJ1-2): NAGVMQNPRHLVRRRGQEARLRCSPMKGHSHVYWYRQLPEEGLKFMVYLQKENIIDESGMPKERFSAEFPKEGPSILRIQQVVRGDSAAYFCASSPSRVPRTGDMDGYTFGSGTRLTVV.

The V and J genes are TRBV7-9 and TRBJ2-2; D may be TRBD1 (5 bases). Trimming stripped 5 bases from V and 10 bases from J, with 14 bases between. The CDR3 contains 13 residues. Germline assignment: CDR1 SEHNR and CDR2 FQNEAQ (reference sequence). The CDR3 DNA follows: TGTGCCAGCAGCAAACTGACAGTTACGGAGCTGTTTTTT. It translates to CASSKLTVTELFF.

The chain has TRBV11-2 and TRBJ2-7; 8 bases agree with TRBD2. V lost 1 base, J lost 7 bases, and 9 bases stayed unmatched. The germline V gene has CDR1 SGHAT and CDR2 FQNNGV. This CDR3 is built from 15 residues. Here the CDR3 DNA reads TGTGCCAGCAGCTTAGCAAATAGCGGGGAGAGGGAGCAGTACTTC. Protein product: CASSLANSGEREQYF.

The J gene is TRBJ2-7, the V gene TRBV5-1; tentatively, D is TRBD2 (5 bases). Germline CDR1 and CDR2: SGHRS and YFSETQ. There are 13 residues in the CDR3. V was shortened by 0 bases and J by 7 bases, with 11 bases between the two germline ends. For the CDR3, the DNA is TGCGCCAGCAGCTTGGTCGGACTGGATGAGCAGTACTTC. Its protein is CASSLVGLDEQYF.

V usage is TRBV5-8 and J usage is TRBJ1-5, with TRBD1 matching over 8 bases. V dropped 4 bases and J dropped 7; count of bases not matched to a gene: 10. The CDR3 covers 15 residues. CDR1 is SGHTS, CDR2 YDEGEE, per germline. CDR3 residues: CASSVGQGSEQPQHF. The CDR3 DNA follows: TGTGCCAGCAGCGTCGGACAGGGTTCGGAACAGCCCCAGCATTTT.